The 28 T cell receptor beta chains in this list originate from one sample, sequenced in a study of T-cell reconstitution after alpha-beta-depleted transplantation in children. Unique molecular identifiers were incorporated when the TCRbeta library was constructed. TCRdb redid the calling of the PCR reads with MiXCR, one entry per CDR3 protein. This table has some 130,000 distinct CDR3 sequences, roughly 10% appearing once. Sequencing was performed on PBMCs, mostly from graft donor cells, taken 180 days after TCRalphabeta/CD19-depleted stem cell transplant. The receptor set was obtained from a girl under three years old who had a stem cell transplant for combined immunodeficiency, so the T cells may come from the graft donor.

This clonotype occurred a few times. The V call is TRBV20-1, the J call TRBJ1-4; no clear D. V was cut by 4 bases and J by 4 bases, with 7 bases left in between. The CDR3 is 12 residues long. CDR1 is DFQATT and CDR2 is SNEGSKA in the germline V gene (reference sequence). The CDR3 bases are TGCAGTGCTACTGACTTTAATGAAAAACTGTTTTTT. Translated: CSATDFNEKLFF.

This clonotype turned up a few times. This chain links TRBV6-5 with TRBJ2-3, with D maybe TRBD2 (7 bases). Trimming took 2 bases from V and 5 from J, leaving 20 bases between them. Germline V gives CDR1 MNHEY, CDR2 SVGAGI. The length of the CDR3 is 17 residues. CDR3 nucleotides: TGTGCCAGCAGTTACCCGGTAGGGGGGGCCCGGAGAGATACGCAGTATTTT. Protein product: CASSYPVGGARRDTQYF.

This clonotype was picked up many times. This sequence joins TRBV10-3 and TRBJ1-4; D uncertain. Germline CDR1 is ENHRY and CDR2 is SYGVKD. The CDR3 has 14 residues. V lost 4 bases, J lost 4 bases, and 10 bases lay in between. CDR3 sequence: CAISVSLSNEKLFF. The CDR3 coding sequence is TGTGCCATCAGTGTGTCTCTGAGTAATGAAAAACTGTTTTTT.

This clonotype has only a few counts. This chain links TRBV7-6 with TRBJ1-3, with D maybe TRBD1 (6 bases). The CDR3 has 13 amino acids. With 5 bases removed from V and 7 bases from J, the gap between germline ends came to 12 bases. Germline values: CDR1 SGHVS, CDR2 FNYEAQ. The CDR3 region is CASSPDRSNTIYF. CDR3 DNA sequence: TGTGCCAGCAGCCCCGACAGGTCTAACACCATATATTTT.

The V call is TRBV7-2, the J call TRBJ2-7; 10 nucleotides align to TRBD1. There are 16 residues in the CDR3. Germline V gene data show CDR1 as SGHTA and CDR2 as FQGNSA. J lost 2 bases, V lost 5 bases, and 9 bases had no gene match. The CDR3 reads CASSDPGQGRAYEQYF. The CDR3 region has the DNA TGTGCCAGCAGCGATCCGGGACAGGGGAGGGCCTACGAGCAGTACTTC.

This chain uses TRBV29-1 with TRBJ1-4; TRBD1 agrees at 9 bases. V lost 5 bases, J lost 7 bases, and 5 bases stayed unmatched. The germline V gene encodes CDR1 SQVTM and CDR2 ANQGSEA. The CDR3 spans 13 residues. CDR3 sequence (DNA): TGCAGCGTTAGGGACAGGGATGGTGAAAAACTGTTTTTT. Residues: CSVRDRDGEKLFF. Looking up the rest from reference TRBV29-1 and TRBJ1-4 gives the full variable domain: SAVISQKPSRDICQRGTSLTIQCQVDSQVTMMFWYRQQPGQSLTLIATANQGSEATYESGFVIDKFPISRPNLTFSTLTVSNMSPEDSSIYLCSVRDRDGEKLFFGSGTQLSVL.

The chain combines TRBV7-8 with TRBJ2-5; 7 bases map to TRBD1. CDR3 length: 12 amino acids. Germline trimming cut 5 bases from V and 11 bases from J; bases unmatched to any gene: 8. Looked up from germline, CDR1 is SGHVS and CDR2 is FQNEAQ. CDR3 DNA sequence: TGTGCCAGCAGCATACTTGGGACAGATCAGTACTTC. This translates into CASSILGTDQYF. Complete variable domain (other parts from reference TRBV7-8 and TRBJ2-5): GAGVSQSPRYKVAKRGQDVALRCDPISGHVSLFWYQQALGQGPEFLTYFQNEAQLDKSGLPSDRFFAERPEGSVSTLKIQRTQQEDSAVYLCASSILGTDQYFGPGTRLLVL.

This clonotype occurred many times. Written as DNA, the CDR3 is TGCGCCAGCAGCTTTACAGGGATGGAAGAGACCCAGTACTTC. Protein product: CASSFTGMEETQYF. This chain links TRBV5-1 with TRBJ2-5, with D possibly being TRBD1 (6 bases). Trimming pared 2 bases from V and 3 bases from J, leaving 11 bases between. This CDR3 contains 14 residues. Germline V lookup: CDR1 SGHRS, CDR2 YFSETQ.

The rearrangement joins TRBV5-6 to TRBJ2-7; TRBD1 matches 7 bases. V dropped 0 bases and J dropped 2; count of bases not matched to a gene: 8. Per the germline V gene, CDR1 is SGHDT and CDR2 is YYEEEE. CDR3 length: 16 amino acids. The CDR3, as DNA: TGTGCCAGCAGCTTGGCCCAGGGGGTGCTACCCTACGAGCAGTACTTC. As protein: CASSLAQGVLPYEQYF.

This clonotype occurred a few times. The chain combines TRBV13 with TRBJ2-2; TRBD1 agrees at 8 bases. V lost 1 base to trimming and J lost 6 bases; unmatched junction nucleotides: 7. CDR3 length: 16 amino acids. Germline V gives CDR1 PRHDT, CDR2 FYEKMQ (reference sequence). The DNA of the CDR3 is TGTGCCAGCAGCTTAGCCGACCAGGGGGCCGCCGGGGAGCTGTTTTTT. Translating it yields CASSLADQGAAGELFF.

J is TRBJ2-5 and V is TRBV20-1, with a tentative D call TRBD2 (5 bases). This CDR3 has 12 residues. V was pared by 3 bases and J by 5 bases, with 10 bases between. CDR1 DFQATT and CDR2 SNEGSKA come from the germline V gene (reference sequence). Written as DNA, the CDR3 is TGCAGTGCTAGCGGGGATGGTGAGACCCAGTACTTC. This codes for CSASGDGETQYF.

The chain combines TRBV20-1 with TRBJ2-3; 10 bases align to TRBD2. The CDR3 consists of 15 residues. Germline lookup yields CDR1 DFQATT and CDR2 SNEGSKA (reference sequence). With 3 bases clipped from V and 4 bases from J, the junction kept 7 bases outside the gene matches. The CDR3 loop reads CSARASGSVPDTQYF. The CDR3 nucleotides are TGCAGTGCTAGGGCTAGCGGGAGTGTCCCAGATACGCAGTATTTT.

This clonotype was observed a handful of times. The rearrangement uses TRBV5-1 and TRBJ2-7, with unresolved D. V lost 1 base, J lost 2 bases, and 10 bases lay in between. Germline CDR1 SGHRS, CDR2 YFSETQ. The CDR3 sequence is 14 residues long. The CDR3 sequence: CASSLQVPAYEQYF. The CDR3, as DNA: TGCGCCAGCAGCTTGCAGGTCCCCGCCTACGAGCAGTACTTC. The complete variable domain, with remaining parts taken from reference TRBV5-1 and TRBJ2-7, reads KAGVTQTPRYLIKTRGQQVTLSCSPISGHRSVSWYQQTPGQGLQFLFEYFSETQRNKGNFPGRFSGRQFSNSRSEMNVSTLELGDSALYLCASSLQVPAYEQYFGPGTRLTVT.

The chain links TRBV15 to TRBJ1-1; D gene uncertain. The CDR3 extends over 14 amino acids. V was shortened by 0 bases and J by 2 bases, with 7 bases between the two germline ends. The germline CDR1 and CDR2 sequences are LNHNV and YYDKDF (reference sequence). CDR3 in DNA: TGTGCCACCAGCAGAGATAGGGCAAACACTGAAGCTTTCTTT. This encodes CATSRDRANTEAFF.

The chain employs TRBV5-6 and TRBJ2-7; 10 bases map to TRBD2. V shed 2 bases, J shed 2 bases, and the junction held 13 bases outside the gene matches. The germline gives CDR1 SGHDT, CDR2 YYEEEE. This CDR3 is 18 amino acids long. CDR3 loop: CASSLTTSGIRRAYEQYF. Written as DNA, the CDR3 is TGTGCCAGCAGCTTAACTACTAGCGGGATCCGTCGGGCCTACGAGCAGTACTTC.

This clonotype was counted a few times. This chain links TRBV28 with TRBJ2-5, with D unclear. V was trimmed by 3 bases and J by 8 bases, leaving 10 bases between them. Germline V gives CDR1 MDHEN, CDR2 SYDVKM. CDR3 length equals 12 residues. The CDR3 nucleotides are TGTGCCAGCAGTTTCACCGGGTACACCCAGTACTTC. The encoded protein is CASSFTGYTQYF.

This clonotype was observed a handful of times. The V and J genes are TRBV5-1 and TRBJ2-4, with D perhaps TRBD2 (6 bases). The CDR3 spans 13 residues. Germline CDR1 and CDR2: SGHRS and YFSETQ. Trimming stripped 2 bases from V and 8 bases from J, with 11 bases between. The CDR3, as DNA: TGCGCCAGCAGCTTCCGGGAGAGGGACATTCAGTACTTC. This sequence encodes CASSFRERDIQYF.

This clonotype showed up just a few times. The chain links TRBV6-2 or TRBV6-3 to TRBJ2-2, with 10 bases aligning to TRBD1. The CDR3 has 18 residues. Trimming removed 4 bases from V and 5 bases from J; junction bases left unmatched: 13. CDR1 is MNHEY, CDR2 SVGEGT, per germline. Written as DNA, the CDR3 is TGTGCCAGCAGTTCCGGGGACAGGGGACTTTTTAGAACCGGGGAGCTGTTTTTT. Protein product: CASSSGDRGLFRTGELFF.

This clonotype occurred a few times. V is TRBV19 and J is TRBJ2-5; 7 bases agree with TRBD1. V shed 10 bases, J shed 5 bases, and the junction held 7 bases outside the gene matches. CDR1 LNHDA and CDR2 SQIVND come from the germline V gene (reference sequence). This CDR3 comprises 12 residues. CDR3 sequence: CAIDRDGETQYF. The CDR3 region has the DNA TGTGCCATTGACAGGGACGGGGAGACCCAGTACTTC. Combining the CDR3 with reference TRBV19 and TRBJ2-5 gives the whole variable domain DGGITQSPKYLFRKEGQNVTLSCEQNLNHDAMYWYRQDPGQGLRLIYYSQIVNDFQKGDIAEGYSVSREKKESFPLTVTSAQKNPTAFYLCAIDRDGETQYFGPGTRLLVL.

The chain uses TRBV20-1 and TRBJ2-7; D possibly corresponds to TRBD2 (5 bases). CDR1 DFQATT and CDR2 SNEGSKA come from the germline V gene (reference sequence). Trimming took off 3 bases at V and 6 bases at J, with 9 bases between the two ends. The CDR3 consists of 11 residues. Written as DNA, the CDR3 is TGCAGTGCTAGTGAGGGTTCCGAGCAGTACTTC. Translated, it gives CSASEGSEQYF.

J is TRBJ2-5 and V is TRBV10-3, with TRBD1 as a possible D gene (5 bases). CDR3 length equals 14 residues. In germline, CDR1 is ENHRY, CDR2 SYGVKD. The V gene lost 5 bases and the J gene lost 5 bases, with 15 bases spanning the gap. The CDR3 DNA reads as TGTGCCATCAGTAAGATAGGGGAATGGGAGACCCAGTACTTC. This encodes CAISKIGEWETQYF.

The genes are TRBV25-1 and TRBJ1-5; weak D call: TRBD1 (5 bases). The CDR3 runs to 12 residues. Germline loops: CDR1 MGHDK, CDR2 SYGVNS. Trimming left V 6 bases short and J 5 bases short, with 8 bases between. CDR3 region: CASRRGDQPQHF. CDR3 DNA sequence: TGTGCCAGCAGGAGGGGAGATCAGCCCCAGCATTTT. The complete variable domain, with remaining parts taken from reference TRBV25-1 and TRBJ1-5, reads EADIYQTPRYLVIGTGKKITLECSQTMGHDKMYWYQQDPGMELHLIHYSYGVNSTEKGDLSSESTVSRIRTEHFPLTLESARPSHTSQYLCASRRGDQPQHFGDGTRLSIL.

This clonotype appeared a single time. No conserved phenylalanine or tryptophan is present at the end of the CDR3, so a read error is the likely explanation. The chain recombines TRBV5-6 with TRBJ2-7; D remains ambiguous. Germline V gene sequence: CDR1 SGHDT, CDR2 YYEEEE. The CDR3 has 14 residues. Trimming left V 1 base short and J 3 bases short, with 11 bases between. CDR3 bases: TGTGCCAGCAGCTTGATATTGGACGGCTACGAGCAGTACCTC. Its translation: CASSLILDGYEQYL.

The genes are TRBV4-3 and TRBJ2-5, with TRBD1 matching 7 bases. CDR3 length: 15 residues. The trim removed 3 bases at V and 1 base at J, leaving 5 bases unmatched. In germline, CDR1 is LGHNA, CDR2 YSLEER. The CDR3 sequence is CASSHTTGVQETQYF. The CDR3 coding sequence is TGCGCCAGCAGCCACACAACAGGGGTCCAAGAGACCCAGTACTTC.

This clonotype was seen at least ten times. This rearrangement joins TRBV20-1 to TRBJ1-2; D remains unclear. This CDR3 contains 11 residues. The V end was cut by 1 base, the J end by 6 bases, with 6 bases between. The germline V gene has CDR1 DFQATT and CDR2 SNEGSKA (reference sequence). CDR3 loop: CSARGTHGYTF. In DNA form, the CDR3 reads TGCAGTGCTAGAGGGACCCATGGCTACACCTTC.

This clonotype was seen more than once but under ten times. The rearrangement uses TRBV5-6 and TRBJ2-1; D call uncertain. V dropped 1 base and J dropped 4 bases, with 3 bases sitting between them. The germline CDR1 and CDR2 sequences are SGHDT and YYEEEE. This CDR3 comprises 12 residues. The DNA for the CDR3 is TGTGCCAGCAGCTTGTATTACAATGAGCAGTTCTTC. This encodes CASSLYYNEQFF. Based on the CDR3 plus reference TRBV5-6 and TRBJ2-1, the full variable domain is DAGVTQSPTHLIKTRGQQVTLRCSPKSGHDTVSWYQQALGQGPQFIFQYYEEEERQRGNFPDRFSGHQFPNYSSELNVNALLLGDSALYLCASSLYYNEQFFGPGTRLTVL.

CDR3 sequence: CSAGDSGANVLTF. The CDR3 bases are TGCAGCGCGGGGGATTCTGGGGCCAACGTCCTGACTTTC. The J gene is TRBJ2-6, the V gene TRBV29-1, with D tentatively TRBD2 (6 bases). Trimming pared 7 bases from V and 1 base from J, leaving 8 bases between. CDR1 SQVTM and CDR2 ANQGSEA come from the germline V gene. This CDR3 has 13 amino acids. The full variable domain, in which reference TRBV29-1 and TRBJ2-6 provide the parts outside the CDR3, is SAVISQKPSRDICQRGTSLTIQCQVDSQVTMMFWYRQQPGQSLTLIATANQGSEATYESGFVIDKFPISRPNLTFSTLTVSNMSPEDSSIYLCSAGDSGANVLTFGAGSRLTVL.

Ten or more counts support this clonotype. The chain carries TRBV12-3 or TRBV12-4 and TRBJ1-5; 7 bases align to TRBD1. The CDR3 covers 13 residues. Losses at the gene ends were 4 bases for V and 6 bases for J; bases not matched to a gene: 3. The DNA of the CDR3 is TGTGCCAGCAGTTCTACAGGGGTTCAGCCCCAGCATTTT. It encodes CASSSTGVQPQHF.